Reported below is one T cell receptor beta chain. This specimen belongs to a study of T cells after posttransplantation cyclophosphamide. Clones were read by immunoSEQ multiplex PCR, and TCRdb kept only the in-frame ones, dropping some. The sample consists of about 52,000 clones, roughly 94% of them appearing once. The CDR3 extends over 16 amino acids. CDR1 and CDR2 from the germline V gene are SGHDT and YYEEEE. The V gene end was trimmed by 4 bases and the J gene end by 4 bases; junction bases not matched to a gene: 7. The source material was PBMCs. J is TRBJ2-1 and V is TRBV5-6; 11 bases line up with TRBD2. The TCR was taken from a woman aged 25 to 45 in good health and a related stem cell transplant donor. The CDR3 loop is CASSVTGTSGYNEQFF. In nucleotides, the CDR3 is TGTGCCAGCAGCGTAACCGGGACTAGCGGATACAATGAGCAGTTCTTC.